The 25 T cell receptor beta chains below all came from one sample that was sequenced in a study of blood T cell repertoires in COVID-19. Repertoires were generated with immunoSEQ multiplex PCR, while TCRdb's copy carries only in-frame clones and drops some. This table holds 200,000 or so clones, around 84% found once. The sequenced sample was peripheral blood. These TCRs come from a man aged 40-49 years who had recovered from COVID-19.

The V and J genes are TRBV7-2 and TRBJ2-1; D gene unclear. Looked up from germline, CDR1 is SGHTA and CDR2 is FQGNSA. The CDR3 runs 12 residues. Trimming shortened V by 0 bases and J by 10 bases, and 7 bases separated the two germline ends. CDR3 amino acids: CASSLAVREQFF. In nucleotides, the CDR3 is TGTGCCAGCAGCTTAGCTGTCAGGGAGCAGTTCTTC.

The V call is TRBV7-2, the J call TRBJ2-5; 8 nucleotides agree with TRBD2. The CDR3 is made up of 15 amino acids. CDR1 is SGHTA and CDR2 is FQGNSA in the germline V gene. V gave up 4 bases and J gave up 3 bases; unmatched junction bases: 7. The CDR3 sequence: CASSYYSGIEETQYF. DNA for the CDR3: TGTGCCAGCAGCTACTATAGCGGGATTGAAGAGACCCAGTACTTC. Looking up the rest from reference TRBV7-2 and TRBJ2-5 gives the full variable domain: GAGVSQSPSNKVTEKGKDVELRCDPISGHTALYWYRQSLGQGLEFLIYFQGNSAPDKSGLPSDRFSAERTGGSVSTLTIQRTQQEDSAVYLCASSYYSGIEETQYFGPGTRLLVL.

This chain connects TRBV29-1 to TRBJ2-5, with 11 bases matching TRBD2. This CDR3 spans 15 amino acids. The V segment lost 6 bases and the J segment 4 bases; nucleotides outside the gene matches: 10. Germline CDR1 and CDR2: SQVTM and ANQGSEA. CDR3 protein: CSVSLSGGAGETQYF. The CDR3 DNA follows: TGCAGCGTGAGCCTTAGCGGGGGGGCAGGAGAGACCCAGTACTTC.

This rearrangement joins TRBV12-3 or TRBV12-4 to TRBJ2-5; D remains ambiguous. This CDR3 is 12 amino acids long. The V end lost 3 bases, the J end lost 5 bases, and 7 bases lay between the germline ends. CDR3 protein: CASSFILETQYF. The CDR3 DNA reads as TGTGCCAGCAGTTTTATTCTGGAGACCCAGTACTTC.

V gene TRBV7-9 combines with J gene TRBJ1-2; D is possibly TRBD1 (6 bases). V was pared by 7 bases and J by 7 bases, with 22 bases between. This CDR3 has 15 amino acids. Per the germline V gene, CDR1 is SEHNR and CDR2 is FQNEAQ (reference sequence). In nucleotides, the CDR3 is TGTGCCAGCATTCAAGGGGGATCCCCGGGCGTTGGCTACACCTTC. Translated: CASIQGGSPGVGYTF.

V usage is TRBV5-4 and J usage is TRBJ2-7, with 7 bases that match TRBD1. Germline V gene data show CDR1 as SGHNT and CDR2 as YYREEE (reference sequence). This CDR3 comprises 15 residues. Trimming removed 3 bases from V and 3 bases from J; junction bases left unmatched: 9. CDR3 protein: CASSSQTGTFYEQYF. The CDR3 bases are TGTGCCAGCAGCTCCCAGACAGGGACCTTCTACGAGCAGTACTTC.

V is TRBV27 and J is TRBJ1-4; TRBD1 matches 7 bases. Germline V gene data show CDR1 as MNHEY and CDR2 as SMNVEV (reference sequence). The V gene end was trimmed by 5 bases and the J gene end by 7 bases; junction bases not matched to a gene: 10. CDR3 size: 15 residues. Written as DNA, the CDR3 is TGTGCCAGCAGTCCCCAACAGGGGCGAGGTGAAAAACTGTTTTTT. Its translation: CASSPQQGRGEKLFF. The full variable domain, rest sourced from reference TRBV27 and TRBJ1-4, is EAQVTQNPRYLITVTGKKLTVTCSQNMNHEYMSWYRQDPGLGLRQIYYSMNVEVTDKGDVPEGYKVSRKEKRNFPLILESPSPNQTSLYFCASSPQQGRGEKLFFGSGTQLSVL.

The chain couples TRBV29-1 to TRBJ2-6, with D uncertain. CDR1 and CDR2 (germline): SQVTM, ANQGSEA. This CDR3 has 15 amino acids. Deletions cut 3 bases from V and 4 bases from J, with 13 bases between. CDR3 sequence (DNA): TGCAGCGTTGATAGACATCTGACCGGGGCCAACGTCCTGACTTTC. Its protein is CSVDRHLTGANVLTF.

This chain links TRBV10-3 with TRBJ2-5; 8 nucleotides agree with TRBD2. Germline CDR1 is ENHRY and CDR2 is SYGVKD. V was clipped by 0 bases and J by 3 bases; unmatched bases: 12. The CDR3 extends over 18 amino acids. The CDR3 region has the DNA TGTGCCATCAGTGAGTCGAGGAATCAGCGGGGGCCGGAAGAGACCCAGTACTTC. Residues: CAISESRNQRGPEETQYF.

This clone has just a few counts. The DNA of the CDR3 is TGTGCCAGCAGCTTAGGGACAGAGATCTCCTACGAGCAGTACTTC. It yields the protein CASSLGTEISYEQYF. V and J are TRBV11-3 and TRBJ2-7; tentative D call: TRBD1 (6 bases). Trimming took 1 base from V and 0 from J, leaving 10 bases between them. The CDR3 has 15 residues. From germline, CDR1 is SGHNT and CDR2 YENEEA.

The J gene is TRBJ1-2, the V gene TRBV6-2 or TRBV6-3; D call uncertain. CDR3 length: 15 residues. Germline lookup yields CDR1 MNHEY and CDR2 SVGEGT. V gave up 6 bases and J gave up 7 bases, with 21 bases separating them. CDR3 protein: CASSLSGLPVFGYTF. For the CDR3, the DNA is TGTGCCAGCAGCCTCTCAGGTCTCCCAGTTTTTGGCTACACCTTC.

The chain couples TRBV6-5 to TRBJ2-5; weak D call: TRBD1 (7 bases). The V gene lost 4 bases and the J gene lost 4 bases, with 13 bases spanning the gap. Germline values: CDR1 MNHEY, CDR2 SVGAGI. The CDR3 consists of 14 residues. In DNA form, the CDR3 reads TGTGCCAGCAGTTCGACAGGGCGGGGAGAGACCCAGTACTTC. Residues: CASSSTGRGETQYF.

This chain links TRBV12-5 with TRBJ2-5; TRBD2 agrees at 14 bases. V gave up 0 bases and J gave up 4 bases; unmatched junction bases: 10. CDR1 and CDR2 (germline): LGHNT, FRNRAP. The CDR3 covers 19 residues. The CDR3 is CASGLVEGLAGVSPETQYF. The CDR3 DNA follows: TGTGCTAGTGGTTTGGTAGAGGGACTAGCGGGAGTTTCTCCAGAGACCCAGTACTTC.

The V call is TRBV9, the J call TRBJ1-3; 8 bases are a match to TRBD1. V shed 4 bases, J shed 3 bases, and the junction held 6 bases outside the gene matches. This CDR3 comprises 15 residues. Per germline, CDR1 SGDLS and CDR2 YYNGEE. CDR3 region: CASSPGQGFGNTIYF. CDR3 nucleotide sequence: TGTGCCAGCAGCCCTGGACAGGGCTTTGGAAACACCATATATTTT.

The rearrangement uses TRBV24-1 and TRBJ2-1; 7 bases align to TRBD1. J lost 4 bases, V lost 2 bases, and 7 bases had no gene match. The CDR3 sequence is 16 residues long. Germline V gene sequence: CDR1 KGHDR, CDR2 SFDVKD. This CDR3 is CATSDSTGHNYNEQFF. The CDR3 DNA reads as TGTGCCACCAGTGATTCGACAGGGCACAATTACAATGAGCAGTTCTTC.

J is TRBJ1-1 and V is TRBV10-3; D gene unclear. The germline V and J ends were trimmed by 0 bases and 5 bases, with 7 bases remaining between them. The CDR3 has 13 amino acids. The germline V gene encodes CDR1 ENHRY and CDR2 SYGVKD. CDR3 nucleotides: TGTGCCATCAGTGAGTCGAGGAGGACTGAAGCTTTCTTT. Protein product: CAISESRRTEAFF.

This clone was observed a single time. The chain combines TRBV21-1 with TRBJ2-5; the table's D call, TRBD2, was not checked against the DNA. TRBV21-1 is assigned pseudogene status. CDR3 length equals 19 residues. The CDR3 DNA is TGTGCCAGCAGCTCGTGGGCAGTAAGCGGCTGGAAGGACCAAGAGACCCAGTACTTC. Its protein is CASSSWAVSGWKDQETQYF.

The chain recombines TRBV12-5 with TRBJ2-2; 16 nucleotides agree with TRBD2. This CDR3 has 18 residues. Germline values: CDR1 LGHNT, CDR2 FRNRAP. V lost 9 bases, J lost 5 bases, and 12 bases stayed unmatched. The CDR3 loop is CASSPGLAGGPRTGELFF. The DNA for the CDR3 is TGTGCTAGCTCTCCGGGACTAGCGGGGGGGCCGAGAACCGGGGAGCTGTTTTTT.

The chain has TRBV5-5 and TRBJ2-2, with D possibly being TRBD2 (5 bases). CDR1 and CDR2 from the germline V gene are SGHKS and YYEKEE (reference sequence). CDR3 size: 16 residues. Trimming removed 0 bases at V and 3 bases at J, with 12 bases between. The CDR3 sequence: CASSLATKRDTGELFF. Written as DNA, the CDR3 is TGTGCCAGCAGCTTGGCGACGAAGAGGGACACCGGGGAGCTGTTTTTT.

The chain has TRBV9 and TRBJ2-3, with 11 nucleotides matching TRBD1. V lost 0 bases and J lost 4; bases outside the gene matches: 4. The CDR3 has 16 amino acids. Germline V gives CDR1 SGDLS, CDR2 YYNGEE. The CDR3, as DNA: TGTGCCAGCAGCGTAGCTACGGGACAGGGGGCAGATACGCAGTATTTT. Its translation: CASSVATGQGADTQYF.

The DNA for the CDR3 is TGTGCCAGTAGTAAGGACAGCTATAATTCACCCCTCCACTTT. This sequence encodes CASSKDSYNSPLHF. The chain couples TRBV19 to TRBJ1-6, with D possibly being TRBD1 (6 bases). The CDR3 sequence is 14 residues long. Looked up from germline, CDR1 is LNHDA and CDR2 is SQIVND (reference sequence). The ends were cut back, 4 bases at V and 3 bases at J, with 7 bases in the middle.

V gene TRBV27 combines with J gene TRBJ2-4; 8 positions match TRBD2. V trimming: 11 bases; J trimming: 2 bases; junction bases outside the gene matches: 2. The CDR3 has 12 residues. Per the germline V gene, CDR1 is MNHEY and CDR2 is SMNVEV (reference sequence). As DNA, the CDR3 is TGTGCCGCGGGGGGAACCAAAAACATTCAGTACTTC. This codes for CAAGGTKNIQYF.

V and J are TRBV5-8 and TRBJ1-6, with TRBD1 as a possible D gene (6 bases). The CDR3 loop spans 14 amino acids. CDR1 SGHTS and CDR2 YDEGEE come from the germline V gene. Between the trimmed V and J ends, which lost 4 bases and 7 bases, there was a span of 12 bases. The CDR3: CASSPQGYNSPLHF. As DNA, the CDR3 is TGTGCCAGCAGCCCACAGGGATACAATTCACCCCTCCACTTT.

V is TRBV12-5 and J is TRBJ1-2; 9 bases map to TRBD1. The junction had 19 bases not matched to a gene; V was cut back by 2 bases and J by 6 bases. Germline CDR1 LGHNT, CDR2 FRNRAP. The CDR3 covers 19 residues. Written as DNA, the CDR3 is TGTGCTAGTGGTTTGCCTACCGGGACAGGGAATAGTTGGGTAGATGGCTACACCTTC. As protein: CASGLPTGTGNSWVDGYTF.

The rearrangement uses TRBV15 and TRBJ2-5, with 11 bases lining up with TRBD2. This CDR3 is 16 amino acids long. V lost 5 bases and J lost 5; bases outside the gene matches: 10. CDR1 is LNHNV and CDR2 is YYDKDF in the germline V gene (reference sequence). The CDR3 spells CATSGGTSGGGETQYF. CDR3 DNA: TGTGCCACCAGCGGGGGAACTAGCGGGGGAGGGGAGACCCAGTACTTC.